This entry describes one T cell receptor beta chain. No antigen is known for it. The data originate from a study of breast tumors, draining lymph nodes, adjacent tissues. Whole-study results and caveats: Tumors had less TCR diversity than lymph nodes, more than nontumor tissue. Tumor and nontumor repertoires were significantly more similar in luminal-like than in basal-like breast cancer. Findings are consistent with lymph node origin and intratumoral expansion of most tumor T cells.

One entry per CDR3 protein results from TCRdb running MiXCR on the multiplex PCR reads. The sample holds some 170,000 distinct CDR3 sequences; roughly 35% are singletons and the top ten take around 4%. Breast cancer patients provided tissue from their axillary draining lymph nodes. CDR1 is MGHDK and CDR2 is SYGVNS in the germline V gene. The V segment lost 4 bases and the J segment 4 bases; nucleotides outside the gene matches: 5. CDR3 size: 16 residues. The V gene is TRBV25-1, the J gene TRBJ2-5, with TRBD2 identical over 14 bases. This TCR came from a female donor with breast cancer. Some clones in this sample may be carry-over from other donors' samples. Material for sequencing was axillary lymph node tissue. CDR3 DNA sequence: TGTGCCAGCAGTGCGACCGGGACTAGCGGGAGAGAGACCCAGTACTTC. Amino acids: CASSATGTSGRETQYF.